The 15 T cell receptor beta chains in this list originate from one sample, sequenced in a study of cytomegalovirus exposure and HLA in healthy donors. The PCR used 60 Vbeta and 13 Jbeta primers. The table came from immunoSEQ multiplex PCR; TCRdb's copy has only in-frame clones and leaves some out. The data show some 130,000 clones, with 65% to 70% seen just once and roughly 1.7% held by the top ten. Sequenced input: PBMCs. These TCRs come from a human donor in good health.

As concerns this clone: An end of the junction does not agree with germline; a read error may underlie this. For the CDR3, the DNA is TGTGCCAGCAGCCGTCAGGGGGCGCGGGGAAACCCCATATATTTT. Protein sequence: CASSRQGARGNPIYF. The chain carries TRBV5-6 and TRBJ1-3; 8 bases line up with TRBD1. Germline loops: CDR1 SGHDT, CDR2 YYEEEE. This CDR3 contains 15 residues.

The V call is TRBV6-6, the J call TRBJ2-5; 7 nucleotides match TRBD2. The V and J ends lost 5 bases and 2 bases, in that order; junction bases with no gene match: 11. The CDR3 extends over 16 amino acids. From germline, CDR1 is MNHNY and CDR2 SVGAGI (reference sequence). CDR3 DNA: TGTGCCAGCAGTCCACCAGCGGGGTACGAACAAGAGACCCAGTACTTC. Residues: CASSPPAGYEQETQYF.

The chain joins TRBV18 to TRBJ1-2; D remains ambiguous. CDR1 is KGHSH and CDR2 is LQKENI in the germline V gene. The ends were cut back, 3 bases at V and 4 bases at J, with 9 bases in the middle. This CDR3 is 13 amino acids long. The chain's CDR3 is CASSPSDGYGYTF. The CDR3 coding sequence is TGTGCCAGCTCACCCTCAGATGGCTATGGCTACACCTTC.

This clone was seen only a few times. The J gene is TRBJ2-7, the V gene TRBV11-2; D not certain. V gave up 1 base and J gave up 3 bases, with 10 bases separating them. From germline, CDR1 is SGHAT and CDR2 FQNNGV. CDR3 size: 14 residues. The CDR3 loop reads CASSLGEQRYEQYF. The CDR3 DNA sequence: TGTGCCAGCAGCTTAGGTGAGCAGCGCTACGAGCAGTACTTC.

The CDR3 protein is CASSLGTGKAYEQYF. The CDR3 bases are TGTGCCAGCAGCCTGGGGACAGGGAAAGCCTACGAGCAGTACTTC. V is TRBV5-6 and J is TRBJ2-7; 9 nucleotides align to TRBD1. CDR1 and CDR2 (germline): SGHDT, YYEEEE. The J segment lost 2 bases and the V segment lost 4 bases, leaving 7 bases of the junction unmatched. The CDR3 totals 15 residues.

This clone was counted between two and nine times. The rearrangement uses TRBV25-1 and TRBJ2-2; 8 bases agree with TRBD1. Losses at the gene ends were 0 bases for V and 7 bases for J; bases not matched to a gene: 7. Germline V lookup: CDR1 MGHDK, CDR2 SYGVNS. The CDR3 length is 16 residues. The CDR3 sequence is CASSEYARGLDGELFF. As DNA, the CDR3 is TGTGCCAGCAGTGAATATGCCAGGGGGCTTGACGGGGAGCTGTTTTTT. Variable domain in full (rest from reference TRBV25-1 and TRBJ2-2): EADIYQTPRYLVIGTGKKITLECSQTMGHDKMYWYQQDPGMELHLIHYSYGVNSTEKGDLSSESTVSRIRTEHFPLTLESARPSHTSQYLCASSEYARGLDGELFFGEGSRLTVL.

The chain employs TRBV11-2 and TRBJ2-1; 10 nucleotides match TRBD1. The CDR3 sequence is 15 residues long. CDR1 is SGHAT and CDR2 is FQNNGV in the germline V gene. V shed 4 bases and J 6 bases; nucleotides not matched to a gene: 6. CDR3 nucleotides: TGTGCCAGCAGCTGGGGGACAGGGGAGGTCAATGAGCAGTTCTTC. Amino acid sequence: CASSWGTGEVNEQFF.

This chain joins TRBV7-3 and TRBJ2-3; no definite D call. The germline V and J ends were trimmed by 0 bases and 4 bases, with 8 bases remaining between them. This CDR3 is built from 14 residues. Germline lookup yields CDR1 SGHTA and CDR2 FQGTGA. CDR3 DNA sequence: TGTGCCAGCAGCTTAACCCCTCCTGCAGATACGCAGTATTTT. Translated: CASSLTPPADTQYF. The full variable domain, its missing parts supplied by reference TRBV7-3 and TRBJ2-3, is GAGVSQTPSNKVTEKGKYVELRCDPISGHTALYWYRQSLGQGPEFLIYFQGTGAADDSGLPNDRFFAVRPEGSVSTLKIQRTERGDSAVYLCASSLTPPADTQYFGPGTRLTVL.

This clone has only one observation. V is TRBV28 and J is TRBJ2-1, with D tentatively TRBD2 (5 bases). V was trimmed by 5 bases and J by 2 bases, leaving 19 bases between them. The CDR3 has 17 residues. CDR1 and CDR2 (germline): MDHEN, SYDVKM. The CDR3 protein is CASSLSPASGAYNEQFF. DNA for the CDR3: TGTGCCAGCAGTCTCTCCCCGGCCAGCGGTGCCTACAATGAGCAGTTCTTC.

The chain uses TRBV7-3 and TRBJ1-3, with TRBD1 matching 8 bases. The length of the CDR3 is 18 residues. From germline, CDR1 is SGHTA and CDR2 FQGTGA. The V gene end was trimmed by 8 bases and the J gene end by 0 bases; junction bases not matched to a gene: 15. The CDR3 DNA reads TGTGCCAGCTCGGGGCAGGGGGCACTCCTGAGCTCTGGAAACACCATATATTTT. Its translation: CASSGQGALLSSGNTIYF.

This clone was picked up one time. The genes are TRBV18 and TRBJ2-7, with D perhaps TRBD1 (6 bases). V was shortened by 0 bases and J by 6 bases, with 18 bases between the two germline ends. Germline CDR1 is KGHSH and CDR2 is LQKENI. There are 16 residues in the CDR3. The CDR3 is CASSPPVGQGRTEQYF. The CDR3 coding sequence is TGTGCCAGCTCACCACCGGTAGGTCAGGGGAGAACCGAGCAGTACTTC.

The rearrangement joins TRBV19 to TRBJ1-1, with D tentatively TRBD1 (6 bases). This CDR3 spans 13 amino acids. V was shortened by 5 bases and J by 10 bases, with 17 bases between the two germline ends. Looked up from germline, CDR1 is LNHDA and CDR2 is SQIVND (reference sequence). The CDR3 bases are TGTGCCAGTAGTCCTTCCTGGGGGCCCGGAGCTTTCTTT. Protein product: CASSPSWGPGAFF. Full variable domain (rest looked up from reference TRBV19 and TRBJ1-1): DGGITQSPKYLFRKEGQNVTLSCEQNLNHDAMYWYRQDPGQGLRLIYYSQIVNDFQKGDIAEGYSVSREKKESFPLTVTSAQKNPTAFYLCASSPSWGPGAFFGQGTRLTVV.

This clone was picked up a small number of times. For the CDR3, the DNA is TGTGCCAGCAGTGGGGGACAGCCCTTCACTGAAGCTTTCTTT. The encoded protein is CASSGGQPFTEAFF. V usage is TRBV25-1 and J usage is TRBJ1-1, with 7 bases lining up with TRBD1. The V segment lost 4 bases and the J segment 4 bases; nucleotides outside the gene matches: 6. CDR3 length equals 14 residues. Germline V gene data show CDR1 as MGHDK and CDR2 as SYGVNS. The variable domain in full, with the rest retrieved from reference TRBV25-1 and TRBJ1-1, is EADIYQTPRYLVIGTGKKITLECSQTMGHDKMYWYQQDPGMELHLIHYSYGVNSTEKGDLSSESTVSRIRTEHFPLTLESARPSHTSQYLCASSGGQPFTEAFFGQGTRLTVV.

This chain links TRBV7-9 with TRBJ1-2, with 10 bases fitting TRBD1. Trimming took 8 bases from V and 5 from J; bases not matched to a gene: 8. The V gene's germline CDR1 is SEHNR and CDR2 FQNEAQ (reference sequence). The CDR3 has 14 amino acids. The DNA for the CDR3 is TGTGCCAGCGCGGGGACAGGGGCCATATATGGCTACACCTTC. Amino acids: CASAGTGAIYGYTF.

This clone was seen a handful of times. The gene calls are TRBV9 and TRBJ2-1; the D is unclear. The CDR3 spans 15 residues. Trimming pared 0 bases from V and 0 bases from J, leaving 7 bases between. Germline-derived CDR1 and CDR2 are SGDLS and YYNGEE. The CDR3 nucleotides read TGTGCCAGCAGCGTAGGACTGAACTCCTACAATGAGCAGTTCTTC. Translating gives CASSVGLNSYNEQFF.